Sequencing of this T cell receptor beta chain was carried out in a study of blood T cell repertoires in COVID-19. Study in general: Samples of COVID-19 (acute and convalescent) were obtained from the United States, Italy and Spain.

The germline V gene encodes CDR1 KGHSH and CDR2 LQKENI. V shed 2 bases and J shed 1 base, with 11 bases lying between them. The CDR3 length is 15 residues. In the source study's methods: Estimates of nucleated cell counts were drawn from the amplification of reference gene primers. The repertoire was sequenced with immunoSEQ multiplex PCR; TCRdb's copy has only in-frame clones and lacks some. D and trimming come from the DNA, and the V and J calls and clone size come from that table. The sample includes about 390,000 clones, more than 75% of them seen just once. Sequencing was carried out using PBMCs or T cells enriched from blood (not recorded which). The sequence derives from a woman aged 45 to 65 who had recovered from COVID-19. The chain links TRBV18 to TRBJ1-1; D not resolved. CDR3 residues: CASSPYDSANTEAFF. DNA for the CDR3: TGTGCCAGCTCACCATACGATAGTGCGAACACTGAAGCTTTCTTT. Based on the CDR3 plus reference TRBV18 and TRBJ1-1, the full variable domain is NAGVMQNPRHLVRRRGQEARLRCSPMKGHSHVYWYRQLPEEGLKFMVYLQKENIIDESGMPKERFSAEFPKEGPSILRIQQVVRGDSAAYFCASSPYDSANTEAFFGQGTRLTVV.